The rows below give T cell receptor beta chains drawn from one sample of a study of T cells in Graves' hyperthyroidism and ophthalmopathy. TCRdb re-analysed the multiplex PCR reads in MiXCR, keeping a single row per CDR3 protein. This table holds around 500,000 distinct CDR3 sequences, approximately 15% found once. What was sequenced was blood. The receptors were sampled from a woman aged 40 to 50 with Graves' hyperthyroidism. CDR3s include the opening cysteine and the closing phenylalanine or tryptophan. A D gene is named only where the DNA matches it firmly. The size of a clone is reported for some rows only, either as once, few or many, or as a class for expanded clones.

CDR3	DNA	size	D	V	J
CASGSSSGRAPDTQYF	TGTGCTAGTGGTTCCTCTAGCGGGAGGGCCCCAGATACGCAGTATTTT	many	TRBD2	TRBV12-5	TRBJ2-3
CASSLNQGADTEAFF	TGCGCCAGCAGCTTGAACCAGGGGGCGGACACTGAAGCTTTCTTT	many	TRBD1	TRBV5-1	TRBJ1-1
CASSTAGTGRLYGYTF	TGTGCCAGCAGCACCGCCGGGACAGGGCGGCTCTATGGCTACACCTTC	NA	TRBD1	TRBV11-1	TRBJ1-2
CASSSAGLAQTYEQYF	TGTGCCAGCAGCTCAGCGGGACTAGCACAGACCTACGAGCAGTACTTC	many	TRBD2	TRBV7-9	TRBJ2-7
CASSLWREVNEQFF	TGTGCCAGCAGTTTGTGGCGGGAGGTCAATGAGCAGTTCTTC	many	TRBD2	TRBV12-3/TRBV12-4	TRBJ2-1
CASTPGGGVETQYF	TGTGCCAGTACCCCTGGAGGGGGCGTAGAGACCCAGTACTTC	NA	NA	TRBV19	TRBJ2-5
CAATSSTGELFF	TGTGCCGCTACCTCGAGTACCGGGGAGCTGTTTTTT	NA	NA	TRBV6-1	TRBJ2-2
CSVEIPGPGELFF	TGCAGCGTTGAGATCCCGGGTCCCGGGGAGCTGTTTTTT	NA	NA	TRBV29-1	TRBJ2-2
CASGPGGRPGELFF	TGTGCCAGCGGCCCCGGGGGGCGGCCCGGGGAGCTGTTTTTT	many	NA	TRBV12-3/TRBV12-4	TRBJ2-2
CASTKGSSYNSPLHF	TGTGCCAGCACCAAAGGGAGCTCCTATAATTCACCCCTCCACTTT	NA	NA	TRBV6-2/TRBV6-3	TRBJ1-6
CASSLTSGRAPGTYEQYF	TGTGCCAGCAGCTTGACTAGCGGGAGGGCCCCCGGCACCTACGAGCAGTACTTC	many	TRBD2	TRBV11-2	TRBJ2-7
CAWNRDLGEQYF	TGTGCCTGGAACAGGGACCTCGGCGAGCAGTACTTC	many	NA	TRBV30	TRBJ2-7
CASSAREQAQPQHF	TGTGCCAGCAGCGCCCGGGAGCAAGCTCAGCCCCAGCATTTT	NA	NA	TRBV3-1	TRBJ1-5
CASSPKPNTGELFF	TGTGCCAGCAGCCCCAAACCGAACACCGGGGAGCTGTTTTTT	few	NA	TRBV14	TRBJ2-2
CASSYSQRLAGVQETQYF	TGTGCCAGCAGTTACTCCCAAAGACTAGCGGGAGTTCAAGAGACCCAGTACTTC	NA	TRBD2	TRBV28	TRBJ2-5
CASSLETSGGALNIQYF	TGCGCCAGCAGCTTGGAAACTAGCGGGGGAGCCCTAAACATTCAGTACTTC	few	TRBD2	TRBV5-1	TRBJ2-4
CASSGGGSQETQYF	TGTGCCAGCAGTGGAGGGGGGTCCCAAGAGACCCAGTACTTC	many	NA	TRBV2	TRBJ2-5
CAWSVKGYYNEQFF	TGTGCCTGGAGTGTAAAAGGGTACTACAATGAGCAGTTCTTC	many	NA	TRBV30	TRBJ2-1
CASSPKVGAGGIETQYF	TGTGCCAGCAGCCCCAAGGTCGGAGCGGGAGGAATCGAGACCCAGTACTTC	many	TRBD2	TRBV3-1	TRBJ2-5
CASSVRTSGREPQYF	TGTGCCAGCAGCGTACGGACTAGCGGGAGAGAACCGCAGTATTTT	few	TRBD2	TRBV5-8	TRBJ2-3
CSAPRLAGAIYEQYF	TGCAGTGCTCCGCGACTAGCGGGAGCTATATACGAGCAGTACTTC	NA	TRBD2	TRBV20-1	TRBJ2-7
CASSREVRVPVDEQFF	TGTGCCAGCAGTAGAGAGGTCCGGGTCCCCGTGGATGAGCAGTTCTTC	few	NA	TRBV5-6	TRBJ2-1
CASSGTNGNTIYF	TGTGCCAGTTCCGGGACAAACGGAAACACCATATATTTT	NA	NA	TRBV3-1	TRBJ1-3
CASRLAGRQETQYF	TGCGCCAGCAGACTAGCGGGCCGACAAGAGACCCAGTACTTC	few	TRBD2	TRBV5-1	TRBJ2-5
CASSYSSGQGNTEAFF	TGTGCCAGCAGTTACTCCTCAGGGCAGGGGAACACTGAAGCTTTCTTT	few	NA	TRBV6-6	TRBJ1-1
CASSPTGTGEEAGELFF	TGTGCCAGCAGCCCTACCGGGACAGGGGAGGAGGCCGGGGAGCTGTTTTTT	many	TRBD1	TRBV7-9	TRBJ2-2
CASSPGLVSAGELFF	TGTGCCAGCAGCCCCGGACTAGTGAGTGCCGGGGAGCTGTTTTTT	NA	TRBD2	TRBV9	TRBJ2-2
CASSLTGTSYNEQFF	TGTGCCAGCAGCTTAACCGGGACTAGTTACAATGAGCAGTTCTTC	many	TRBD2	TRBV7-3	TRBJ2-1
CASSLEGGWNEQFF	TGTGCCAGCAGTTTGGAGGGAGGATGGAATGAGCAGTTCTTC	few	NA	TRBV12-3/TRBV12-4	TRBJ2-1
CASSPPTGIDTQYF	TGCGCCAGCAGCCCCCCGACAGGGATTGATACGCAGTATTTT	many	TRBD1	TRBV5-1	TRBJ2-3
CASSPVTSGMGEQYF	TGTGCCAGCTCACCAGTAACTAGCGGGATGGGTGAGCAGTACTTC	many	TRBD2	TRBV18	TRBJ2-7
CAWRSSGSGNTIYF	TGTGCCTGGAGGTCGTCAGGCTCTGGAAACACCATATATTTT	many	NA	TRBV30	TRBJ1-3
CASSYGTPSYNEQFF	TGTGCCAGCAGTTATGGGACTCCCTCCTACAATGAGCAGTTCTTC	many	NA	TRBV6-1	TRBJ2-1
CASSSTGAANYGYTF	TGTGCCAGCAGTTCGACAGGGGCCGCTAACTATGGCTACACCTTC	many	TRBD1	TRBV12-3/TRBV12-4	TRBJ1-2
CASSSAWRESRGFAYEQYF	TGTGCCAGCAGTTCGGCGTGGCGGGAGAGTCGTGGGTTCGCCTACGAGCAGTACTTC	NA	TRBD2	TRBV12-3/TRBV12-4	TRBJ2-7
CASSLTGAEDTQYF	TGTGCCAGCAGCTTAACGGGGGCAGAGGATACGCAGTATTTT	many	NA	TRBV7-9	TRBJ2-3
CASSQAGGNTEAFF	TGTGCCAGCAGCCAAGCAGGGGGGAACACTGAAGCTTTCTTT	medium-sized	TRBD1	TRBV3-1	TRBJ1-1
CASSLLAGIQYF	TGTGCCAGCAGCCTGCTAGCGGGAATACAGTACTTC	NA	TRBD2	TRBV6-1	TRBJ2-5
CASSVGSWDSYGYTF	TGTGCCAGCAGCGTAGGGAGTTGGGACAGCTATGGCTACACCTTC	few	TRBD1	TRBV9	TRBJ1-2
CATSRGPGGADGYTF	TGTGCCACCAGCAGAGGGCCCGGGGGGGCTGATGGCTACACCTTC	NA	NA	TRBV15	TRBJ1-2
CASSLGLAEYNEQFF	TGTGCCAGCAGCTTAGGACTAGCGGAGTACAATGAGCAGTTCTTC	many	TRBD2	TRBV11-2	TRBJ2-1
CASSYRDSPYNEQFF	TGTGCCAGCAGCTACCGGGACAGTCCTTACAATGAGCAGTTCTTC	few	TRBD1	TRBV11-2	TRBJ2-1
CASSYRGGSNQPQHF	TGTGCCAGCAGTTACAGGGGGGGATCAAATCAGCCCCAGCATTTT	few	NA	TRBV6-5	TRBJ1-5
CASRVSGESKNIQYF	TGTGCCAGCAGGGTCTCGGGGGAGTCCAAAAACATTCAGTACTTC	few	NA	TRBV6-2/TRBV6-3	TRBJ2-4
CASSLDQGRTEAFF	TGCGCCAGCAGCTTGGACCAAGGGAGAACTGAAGCTTTCTTT	many	NA	TRBV5-1	TRBJ1-1
CASSAEQGAHGYTF	TGCGCCAGCAGCGCAGAACAGGGGGCTCATGGCTACACCTTC	many	TRBD1	TRBV11-1	TRBJ1-2
CASNVQGVGELFF	TGTGCCAGTAACGTCCAGGGTGTCGGGGAGCTGTTTTTT	many	NA	TRBV2	TRBJ2-2
CASSSLPGELFF	TGTGCCAGCAGTTCCCTCCCCGGGGAGCTGTTTTTT	many	NA	TRBV12-3/TRBV12-4	TRBJ2-2
CASSESGQGAGEQFF	TGTGCCAGCAGTGAATCGGGACAGGGGGCGGGCGAGCAGTTCTTC	few	TRBD1	TRBV2	TRBJ2-1
CASSPPDGSRAFF	TGTGCCAGCAGTCCCCCGGACGGGTCGCGAGCTTTCTTT	many	NA	TRBV28	TRBJ1-1
CASSDNSGANVLTF	TGTGCCAGCTCCGACAACTCTGGGGCCAACGTCCTGACTTTC	NA	NA	TRBV18	TRBJ2-6
CASSLAVPANTGELFF	TGCGCCAGCAGCTTGGCGGTCCCGGCGAACACCGGGGAGCTGTTTTTT	NA	NA	TRBV5-1	TRBJ2-2
CASSPSPQGSEQYF	TGTGCCAGCAGTCCCTCTCCCCAAGGTAGCGAGCAGTACTTC	many	NA	TRBV27	TRBJ2-7
CASSLFGTGDYGYTF	TGTGCCAGCAGTTTATTCGGGACAGGGGACTATGGCTACACCTTC	many	TRBD1	TRBV28	TRBJ1-2